The next 12 T cell receptor beta chains were all read from a single sample in a study of blood T cell repertoires in COVID-19. The data were produced by immunoSEQ multiplex PCR, yet TCRdb's version contains in-frame clones alone and is incomplete. The repertoire consists of about 180,000 clones, with 75% to 90% occurring once and the leading ten covering approximately 8%. Sequencing was performed on peripheral blood. These receptors were taken from a woman aged 70-85 years with COVID-19, enrolled during active disease.

This clone was observed once. The chain is built from TRBV5-1 and TRBJ2-7, with D unclear. The CDR3 covers 15 residues. CDR1 is SGHRS, CDR2 YFSETQ, per germline. Trimming removed 0 bases from V and 0 bases from J, with 10 bases in between. The CDR3, as DNA: TGCGCCAGCAGCTTGGATGGCTCAAGCTCCTACGAGCAGTACTTC. Encoded protein: CASSLDGSSSYEQYF.

The chain links TRBV5-4 to TRBJ2-3, with 9 bases lining up with TRBD1. After removal of 1 base from V and 7 bases from J, the junction contained 7 bases not matched to a gene. CDR1 is SGHNT, CDR2 YYREEE, per germline (reference sequence). This CDR3 is built from 15 residues. The CDR3 protein is CASSLREQGANTQYF. The CDR3 coding sequence is TGTGCCAGCAGCTTGAGGGAACAGGGGGCTAATACGCAGTATTTT.

The chain recombines TRBV5-1 with TRBJ2-6; TRBD1 might be the D (5 bases). Trimming removed 4 bases at V and 0 bases at J, with 17 bases between. This CDR3 has 18 residues. Per the germline V gene, CDR1 is SGHRS and CDR2 is YFSETQ. The CDR3 nucleotides read TGCGCCAGCAGCATAAAGCAGGGTCCGGACTCTGGGGCCAACGTCCTGACTTTC. Its translation: CASSIKQGPDSGANVLTF.

Ten or more counts support this clone. The chain recombines TRBV6-2 or TRBV6-3 with TRBJ2-7; D remains ambiguous. There are 14 residues in the CDR3. The germline gives CDR1 MNHEY, CDR2 SVGEGT. V lost 2 bases and J 0 bases, leaving 8 bases between the germline ends. CDR3 nucleotide sequence: TGTGCCAGCAGTTACGAGGTGAGCTCCTACGAGCAGTACTTC. It codes for CASSYEVSSYEQYF.

V is TRBV28 and J is TRBJ1-2; possible D gene TRBD1, 6 bases. The CDR3 spans 15 residues. Germline assignment: CDR1 MDHEN and CDR2 SYDVKM. V shed 4 bases and J shed 5 bases, with 17 bases lying between them. Written as DNA, the CDR3 is TGTGCCAGCAGTTCCTCCGTCACAGGGCAGTATGGCTACACCTTC. Its translation: CASSSSVTGQYGYTF.

The V call is TRBV18, the J call TRBJ2-1; a weak D match, TRBD1 (6 bases). V was cut by 5 bases and J by 0 bases, with 8 bases left in between. The germline gives CDR1 KGHSH, CDR2 LQKENI. The CDR3 runs 14 residues. The DNA of the CDR3 is TGTGCCAGCTCAGCGGACAGCTCCTACAATGAGCAGTTCTTC. Encoded protein: CASSADSSYNEQFF.

The rearrangement joins TRBV6-2 or TRBV6-3 to TRBJ2-7; D is possibly TRBD2 (6 bases). The ends were cut back, 6 bases at V and 0 bases at J, with 15 bases in the middle. This CDR3 is 15 amino acids long. The germline gives CDR1 MNHEY, CDR2 SVGEGT. The CDR3 nucleotides read TGTGCCAGCAGCCCCCTGTTAGCGGACTCCTACGAGCAGTACTTC. Translated: CASSPLLADSYEQYF.

In its sample, this clone was seen once. V and J are TRBV28 and TRBJ1-5; tentative D call: TRBD1 (5 bases). The CDR3 is 16 amino acids. The germline V gene has CDR1 MDHEN and CDR2 SYDVKM. Trimming took 3 bases from V and 0 from J, leaving 12 bases between them. The CDR3 loop reads CASSLGGGGSNQPQHF. The CDR3 nucleotides read TGTGCCAGCAGTTTGGGCGGGGGAGGTAGCAATCAGCCCCAGCATTTT.

The V and J genes are TRBV11-3 and TRBJ2-7; the D gene is possibly TRBD1 (6 bases). Trimming shortened V by 4 bases and J by 2 bases, and 9 bases separated the two germline ends. The CDR3 extends over 13 amino acids. CDR1 SGHNT and CDR2 YENEEA come from the germline V gene. CDR3 coding DNA: TGTGCCAGCAGCTCATCAGGGGCCTACGAGCAGTACTTC. It specifies CASSSSGAYEQYF. Variable domain in full (rest from reference TRBV11-3 and TRBJ2-7): EAGVVQSPRYKIIEKKQPVAFWCNPISGHNTLYWYLQNLGQGPELLIRYENEEAVDDSQLPKDRFSAERLKGVDSTLKIQPAELGDSAVYLCASSSSGAYEQYFGPGTRLTVT.

The genes are TRBV7-7 and TRBJ2-3; weak D call: TRBD2 (5 bases). CDR1 and CDR2 (germline): SSHAT, FNYEAQ (reference sequence). CDR3 length equals 15 residues. V was trimmed by 0 bases and J by 0 bases, leaving 7 bases between them. CDR3 in amino acids: CASSLAGASTDTQYF. The CDR3 DNA follows: TGTGCCAGCAGCTTAGCGGGAGCAAGCACAGATACGCAGTATTTT.

A few counts support this clone. The rearrangement joins TRBV7-9 to TRBJ2-1, with 11 positions matching TRBD2. Germline CDR1 reads SEHNR; CDR2 reads FQNEAQ (reference sequence). CDR3 length equals 14 residues. The V gene end was trimmed by 5 bases and the J gene end by 7 bases; junction bases not matched to a gene: 4. CDR3 in amino acids: CASSVSGRENEQFF. CDR3 sequence (DNA): TGTGCCAGCAGCGTTAGCGGGAGGGAAAATGAGCAGTTCTTC.

The chain uses TRBV24-1 and TRBJ1-2, with D possibly matching TRBD1 (5 bases). The CDR3 contains 18 residues. Germline loops: CDR1 KGHDR, CDR2 SFDVKD. V lost 4 bases and J lost 1, with 21 bases in between. This CDR3 reads CATSDTLGAGAINYGYTF. CDR3 DNA: TGTGCCACCAGTGACACACTTGGGGCAGGAGCCATTAACTATGGCTACACCTTC.